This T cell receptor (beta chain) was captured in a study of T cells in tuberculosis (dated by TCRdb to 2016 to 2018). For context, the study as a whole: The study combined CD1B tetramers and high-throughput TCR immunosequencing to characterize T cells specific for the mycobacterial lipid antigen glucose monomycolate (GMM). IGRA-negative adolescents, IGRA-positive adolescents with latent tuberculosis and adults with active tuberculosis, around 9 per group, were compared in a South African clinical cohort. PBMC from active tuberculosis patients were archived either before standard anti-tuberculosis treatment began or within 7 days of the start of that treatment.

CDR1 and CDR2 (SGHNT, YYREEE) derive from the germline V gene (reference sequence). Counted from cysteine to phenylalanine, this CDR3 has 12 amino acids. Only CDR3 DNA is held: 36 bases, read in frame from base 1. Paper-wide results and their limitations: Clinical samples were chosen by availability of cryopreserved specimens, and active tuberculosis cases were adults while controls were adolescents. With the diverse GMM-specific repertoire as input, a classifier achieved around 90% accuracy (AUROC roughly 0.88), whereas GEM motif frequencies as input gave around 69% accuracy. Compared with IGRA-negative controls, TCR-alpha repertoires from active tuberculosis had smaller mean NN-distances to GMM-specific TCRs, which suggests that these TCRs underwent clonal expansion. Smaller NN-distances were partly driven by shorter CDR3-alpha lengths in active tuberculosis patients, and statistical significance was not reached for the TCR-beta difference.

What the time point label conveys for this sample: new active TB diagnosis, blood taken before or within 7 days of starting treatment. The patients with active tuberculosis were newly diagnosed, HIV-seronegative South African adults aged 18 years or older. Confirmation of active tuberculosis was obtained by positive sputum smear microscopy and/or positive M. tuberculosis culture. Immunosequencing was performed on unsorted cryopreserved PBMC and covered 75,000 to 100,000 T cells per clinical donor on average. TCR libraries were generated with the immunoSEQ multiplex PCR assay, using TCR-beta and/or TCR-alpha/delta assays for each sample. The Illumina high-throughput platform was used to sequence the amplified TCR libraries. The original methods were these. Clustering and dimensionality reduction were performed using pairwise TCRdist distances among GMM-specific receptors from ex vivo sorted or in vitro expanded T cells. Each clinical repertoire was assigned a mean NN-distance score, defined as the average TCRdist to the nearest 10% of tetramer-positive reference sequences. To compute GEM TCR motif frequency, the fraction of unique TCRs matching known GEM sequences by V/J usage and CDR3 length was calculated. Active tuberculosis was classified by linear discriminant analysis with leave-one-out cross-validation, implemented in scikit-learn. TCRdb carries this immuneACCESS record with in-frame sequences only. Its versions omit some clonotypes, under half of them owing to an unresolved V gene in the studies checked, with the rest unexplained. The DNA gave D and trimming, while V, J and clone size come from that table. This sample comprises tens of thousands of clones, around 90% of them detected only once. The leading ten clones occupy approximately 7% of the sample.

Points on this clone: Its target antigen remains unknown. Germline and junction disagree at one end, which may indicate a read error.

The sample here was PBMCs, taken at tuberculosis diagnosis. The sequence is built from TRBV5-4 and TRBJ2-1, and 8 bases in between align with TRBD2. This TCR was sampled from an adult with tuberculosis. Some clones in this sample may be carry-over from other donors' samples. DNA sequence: TGCGTGCCCGGGGGGGGTCAAAATGAGCAGTTCTTC. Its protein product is CVPGGGQNEQFF.